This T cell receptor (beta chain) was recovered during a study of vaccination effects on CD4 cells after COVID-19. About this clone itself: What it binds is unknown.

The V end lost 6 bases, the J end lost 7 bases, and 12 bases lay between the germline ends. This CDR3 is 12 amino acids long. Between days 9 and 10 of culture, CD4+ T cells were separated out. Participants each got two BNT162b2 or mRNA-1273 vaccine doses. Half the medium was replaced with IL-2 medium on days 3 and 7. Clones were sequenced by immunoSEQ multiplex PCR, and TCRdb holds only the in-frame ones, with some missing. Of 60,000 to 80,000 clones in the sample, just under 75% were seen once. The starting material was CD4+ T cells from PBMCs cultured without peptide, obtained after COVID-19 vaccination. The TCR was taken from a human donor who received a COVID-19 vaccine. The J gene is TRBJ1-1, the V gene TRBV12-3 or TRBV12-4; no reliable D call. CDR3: CASSFVGVEAFF. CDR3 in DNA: TGTGCCAGCAGCTTTGTTGGTGTTGAAGCTTTCTTT.